This TCR beta chain is from a study of human T cells and chemical hapten exposure. This clonotype occurred many times. This CDR3 is 15 amino acids long. The germline CDR1 and CDR2 sequences are MNHNS and SASEGT. The V end lost 1 base, the J end lost 10 bases, and 16 bases lay between the germline ends. The sample's time point: patch test 1, 2 weeks after DPC sensitization. As for treatment: therapeutic diphenylcyclopropenone sensitization with weekly scalp DPC. From the RACE reads, TCRdb called clonotypes with MiXCR, one entry per CDR3 protein. The repertoire holds about 81,000 distinct CDR3 sequences, approximately 8% seen once, with roughly 1.6% in the top ten.

Specimen: whole blood, collected in connection with sensitization to the hapten diphenylcyclopropenone (DPC). The chain combines TRBV6-1 with TRBJ1-4, with D perhaps TRBD1 (5 bases). This receptor was taken from a woman aged 25 to 39 with alopecia areata. Some clones in this sample may be carry-over from other donors' samples. The chain's CDR3 is CASSEEKAGRRKLFF. The CDR3 DNA reads as TGTGCCAGCAGTGAAGAGAAGGCAGGGCGGCGAAAACTGTTTTTT.